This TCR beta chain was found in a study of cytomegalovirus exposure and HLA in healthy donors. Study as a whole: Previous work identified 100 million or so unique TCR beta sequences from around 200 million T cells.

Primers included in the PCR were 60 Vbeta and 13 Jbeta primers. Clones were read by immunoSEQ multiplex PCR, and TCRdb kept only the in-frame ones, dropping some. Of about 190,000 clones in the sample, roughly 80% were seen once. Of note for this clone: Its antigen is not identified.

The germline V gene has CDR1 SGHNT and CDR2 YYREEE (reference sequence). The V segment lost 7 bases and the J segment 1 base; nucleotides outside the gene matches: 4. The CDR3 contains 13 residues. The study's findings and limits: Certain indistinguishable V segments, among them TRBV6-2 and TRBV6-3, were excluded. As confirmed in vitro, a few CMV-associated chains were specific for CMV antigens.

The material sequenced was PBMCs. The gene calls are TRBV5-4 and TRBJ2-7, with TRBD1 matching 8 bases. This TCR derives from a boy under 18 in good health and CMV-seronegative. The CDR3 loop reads CASGRQGSYEQYF. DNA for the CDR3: TGTGCCAGCGGTCGACAGGGGTCCTACGAGCAGTACTTC.